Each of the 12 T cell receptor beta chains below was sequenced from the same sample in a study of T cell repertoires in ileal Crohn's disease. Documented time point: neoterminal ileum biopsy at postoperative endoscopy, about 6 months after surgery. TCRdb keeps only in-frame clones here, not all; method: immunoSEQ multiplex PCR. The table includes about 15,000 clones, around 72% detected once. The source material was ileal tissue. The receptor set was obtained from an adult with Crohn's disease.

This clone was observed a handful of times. CDR3 coding DNA: TGTGCCAGCAGCCAAGATTCCCAGGTTAACTATGGCTACACCTTC. This codes for CASSQDSQVNYGYTF. The gene calls are TRBV4-2 and TRBJ1-2; no clear D gene. The CDR3 sequence is 15 residues long. Germline-derived CDR1 and CDR2 are LGHNA and YNFKEQ. V was cut by 0 bases and J by 1 base, with 9 bases left in between.

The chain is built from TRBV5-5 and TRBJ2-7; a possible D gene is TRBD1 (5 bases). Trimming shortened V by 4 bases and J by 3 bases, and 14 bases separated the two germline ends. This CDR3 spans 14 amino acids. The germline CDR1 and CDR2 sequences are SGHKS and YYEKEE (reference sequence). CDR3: CASSRLDSHYEQYF. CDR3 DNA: TGTGCCAGCAGCAGACTTGACAGCCACTACGAGCAGTACTTC.

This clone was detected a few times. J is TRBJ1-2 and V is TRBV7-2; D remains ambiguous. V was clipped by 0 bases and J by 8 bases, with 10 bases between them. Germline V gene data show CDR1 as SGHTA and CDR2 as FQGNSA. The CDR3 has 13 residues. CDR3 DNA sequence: TGTGCCAGCAGCTTAGCGGGCTCCGGGGGCTACACCTTC. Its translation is CASSLAGSGGYTF.

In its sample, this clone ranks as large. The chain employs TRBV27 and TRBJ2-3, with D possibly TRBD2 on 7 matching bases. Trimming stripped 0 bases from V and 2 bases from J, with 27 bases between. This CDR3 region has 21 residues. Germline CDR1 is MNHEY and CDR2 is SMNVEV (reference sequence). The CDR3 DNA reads TGTGCCAGCAGTTTATCTCTCAGGGGCGGGGGAGCGCAGCTCAACACAGATACGCAGTATTTT. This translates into CASSLSLRGGGAQLNTDTQYF.

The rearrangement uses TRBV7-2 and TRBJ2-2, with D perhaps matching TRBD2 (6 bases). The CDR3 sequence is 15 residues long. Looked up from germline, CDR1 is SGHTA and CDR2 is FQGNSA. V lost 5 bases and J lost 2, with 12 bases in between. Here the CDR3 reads CASSPGLLNTGELFF. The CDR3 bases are TGTGCCAGCAGCCCGGGACTTCTTAACACCGGGGAGCTGTTTTTT.

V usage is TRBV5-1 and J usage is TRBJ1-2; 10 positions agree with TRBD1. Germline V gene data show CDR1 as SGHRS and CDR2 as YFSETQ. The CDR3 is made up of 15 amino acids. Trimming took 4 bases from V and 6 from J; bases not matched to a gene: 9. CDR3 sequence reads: CASSIGQGVFNGYTF. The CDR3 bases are TGCGCCAGCAGCATCGGACAGGGGGTCTTCAATGGCTACACCTTC.

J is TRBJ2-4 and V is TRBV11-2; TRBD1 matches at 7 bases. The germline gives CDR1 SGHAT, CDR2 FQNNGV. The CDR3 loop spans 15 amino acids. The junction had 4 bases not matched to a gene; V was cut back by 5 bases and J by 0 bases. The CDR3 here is CASSVDRKAKNIQYF. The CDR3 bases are TGTGCCAGCAGCGTGGACAGGAAAGCCAAAAACATTCAGTACTTC.

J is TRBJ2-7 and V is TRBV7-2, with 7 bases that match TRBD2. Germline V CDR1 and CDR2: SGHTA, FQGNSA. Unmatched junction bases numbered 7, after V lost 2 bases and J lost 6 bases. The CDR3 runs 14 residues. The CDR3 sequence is CASSLPLAASEQYF. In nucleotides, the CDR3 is TGTGCCAGCAGCTTACCCCTAGCGGCCTCCGAGCAGTACTTC.

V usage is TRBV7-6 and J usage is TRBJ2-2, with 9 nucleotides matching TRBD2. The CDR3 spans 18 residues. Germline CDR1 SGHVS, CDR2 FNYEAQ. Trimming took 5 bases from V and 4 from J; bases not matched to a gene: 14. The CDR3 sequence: CASSPSILSGRSTGELFF. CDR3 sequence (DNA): TGTGCCAGCAGCCCTTCTATTCTTAGCGGGAGAAGCACCGGGGAGCTGTTTTTT. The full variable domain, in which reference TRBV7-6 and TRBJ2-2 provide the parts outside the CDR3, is GAGVSQSPRYKVTKRGQDVALRCDPISGHVSLYWYRQALGQGPEFLTYFNYEAQQDKSGLPNDRFSAERPEGSISTLTIQRTEQRDSAMYRCASSPSILSGRSTGELFFGEGSRLTVL.

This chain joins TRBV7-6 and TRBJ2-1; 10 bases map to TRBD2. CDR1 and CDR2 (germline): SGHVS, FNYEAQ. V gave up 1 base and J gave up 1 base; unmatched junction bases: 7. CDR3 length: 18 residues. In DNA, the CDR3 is TGTGCCAGCAGCTTAGAGTTTAGCGGGAGGTCGTCCTACAATGAGCAGTTCTTC. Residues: CASSLEFSGRSSYNEQFF.

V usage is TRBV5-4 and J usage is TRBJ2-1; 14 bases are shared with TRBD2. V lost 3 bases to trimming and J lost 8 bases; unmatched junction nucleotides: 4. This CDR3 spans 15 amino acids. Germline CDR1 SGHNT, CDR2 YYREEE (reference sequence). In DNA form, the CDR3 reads TGTGCCAGCAGCTGGACTAGCGGGGGGTCCCATGAGCAGTTCTTC. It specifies CASSWTSGGSHEQFF.

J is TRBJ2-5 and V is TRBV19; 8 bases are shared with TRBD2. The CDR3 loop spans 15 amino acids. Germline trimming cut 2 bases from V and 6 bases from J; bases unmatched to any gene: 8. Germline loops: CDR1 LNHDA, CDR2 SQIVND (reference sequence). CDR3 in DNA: TGTGCCAGTAGTATAAGCGGGAGTATCGAAAAGACCCAGTACTTC. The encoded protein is CASSISGSIEKTQYF.